Shown below are 11 T cell receptor beta chains from a single sample sequenced in a study of cytomegalovirus exposure and HLA in healthy donors. Primers: 60 Vbeta forward and 13 Jbeta reverse. Some clones are missing from TCRdb's copy, which holds only in-frame ones; the method was immunoSEQ multiplex PCR. The repertoire includes 150,000 to 200,000 clones, less than 85% of them detected once, and 1% sits in the top ten. Sample: PBMCs. Every receptor here comes from a boy between 2 and 15 years old in good health and CMV-seronegative.

The rearrangement uses TRBV5-1 and TRBJ1-2; TRBD1 matches 9 bases. With V trimmed by 3 bases and J by 4 bases, 4 bases remained unmatched. The CDR3 loop spans 14 amino acids. CDR1 is SGHRS, CDR2 YFSETQ, per germline. DNA for the CDR3: TGCGCCAGCAGCTCCAGACAGGGGGTCTATGGCTACACCTTC. It specifies CASSSRQGVYGYTF.

The J gene is TRBJ2-7, the V gene TRBV10-3; 12 bases map to TRBD1. CDR3 size: 18 residues. J gave up 7 bases and V 2 bases, and 15 bases lay outside the gene matches. CDR1 and CDR2 (germline): ENHRY, SYGVKD. The CDR3 region has the DNA TGTGCCATCAGTGAGCCGGGACAGGGGGCGCCCCCAGGGGGAGAGCAGTACGTC. Translated, it gives CAISEPGQGAPPGGEQYV.

CDR3 sequence reads: CASSLRLSSYEQYF. CDR3 DNA: TGTGCCAGCAGCTTGCGACTGAGCTCCTACGAGCAGTACTTC. The rearrangement links TRBV7-6 to TRBJ2-5; no definite D call. The DNA matches TRBJ2-7 better at its end, which makes the J call doubtful. The CDR3 totals 14 residues. Germline V lookup: CDR1 SGHVS, CDR2 FNYEAQ.

This clone has just a few counts. V is TRBV6-4 and J is TRBJ2-1; D possibly corresponds to TRBD1 (6 bases). Germline values: CDR1 MRHNA, CDR2 SNTAGT. The CDR3 contains 13 residues. V lost 3 bases to trimming and J lost 7 bases, with 10 bases between them. The CDR3 sequence is CASSEGAENEQFF. The CDR3 nucleotides are TGTGCCAGCAGTGAGGGGGCGGAAAATGAGCAGTTCTTC.

V is TRBV28 and J is TRBJ2-5, with 13 nucleotides matching TRBD2. The germline CDR1 and CDR2 sequences are MDHEN and SYDVKM. The V segment lost 4 bases and the J segment 4 bases; nucleotides outside the gene matches: 6. CDR3 length: 16 residues. The CDR3 bases are TGTGCCAGCAGTTCCCTGACTAGCGGGAGGCTAGAGACCCAGTACTTC. Its translation is CASSSLTSGRLETQYF.

J is TRBJ1-2 and V is TRBV6-1; 8 nucleotides agree with TRBD1. The CDR3 totals 14 residues. Germline CDR1 is MNHNS and CDR2 is SASEGT. Trimming at V came to 5 bases and at J to 7 bases, leaving 9 bases not matched to a gene. The CDR3 spells CASSNSGQAPGYTF. DNA of the CDR3: TGTGCCAGCAGTAATTCGGGACAGGCACCTGGCTACACCTTC.

The chain uses TRBV11-3 and TRBJ2-2, with TRBD2 matching 7 bases. The CDR3 length is 16 residues. After removal of 4 bases from V and 6 bases from J, the junction contained 11 bases not matched to a gene. Germline V lookup: CDR1 SGHNT, CDR2 YENEEA. The CDR3 sequence: CASSSRRGGKAGELFF. For the CDR3, the DNA is TGTGCCAGCAGCTCCCGTAGGGGAGGGAAGGCCGGGGAGCTGTTTTTT.

Comments on this clone: Other DNA sequences from this sample encode an identical CDR3 as well. The rearrangement uses TRBV21-1 and TRBJ1-5; the D call of TRBD1 is as the table states it, not checked on the DNA. TRBV21-1 is labeled a pseudogene. The CDR3 consists of 15 residues. CDR3 residues: CASSAQGFGNQPQHF. The CDR3 DNA is TGTGCCAGCAGCGCACAGGGCTTTGGCAATCAGCCCCAGCATTTT.

This chain joins TRBV10-3 and TRBJ2-3; D is ambiguous. Looked up from germline, CDR1 is ENHRY and CDR2 is SYGVKD. The ends were cut back, 5 bases at V and 2 bases at J, with 2 bases in the middle. The CDR3 spans 11 residues. This chain's CDR3 is CAISHTDTQYF. The CDR3 DNA follows: TGTGCCATCAGTCACACAGATACGCAGTATTTT.

V usage is TRBV28 and J usage is TRBJ2-1; 7 bases align to TRBD2. The trim removed 6 bases at V and 4 bases at J, leaving 9 bases unmatched. The CDR3 extends over 15 amino acids. CDR1 is MDHEN and CDR2 is SYDVKM in the germline V gene. The CDR3 spells CASRRGGGRYNEQFF. Here the CDR3 DNA reads TGTGCCAGCAGGCGTGGCGGGGGACGGTACAATGAGCAGTTCTTC. Full variable domain (rest looked up from reference TRBV28 and TRBJ2-1): DVKVTQSSRYLVKRTGEKVFLECVQDMDHENMFWYRQDPGLGLRLIYFSYDVKMKEKGDIPEGYSVSREKKERFSLILESASTNQTSMYLCASRRGGGRYNEQFFGPGTRLTVL.

This chain links TRBV30 with TRBJ1-2; D uncertain. Looked up from germline, CDR1 is GTSNPN and CDR2 is SVGIG (reference sequence). The germline V and J ends were trimmed by 2 bases and 13 bases, with 26 bases remaining between them. The CDR3 totals 15 residues. In nucleotides, the CDR3 is TGTGCCTGGAGTAAAACTCCTCGAGGGCAAATGGAGAGCACCTTC. This encodes CAWSKTPRGQMESTF. The variable domain in full, with the rest retrieved from reference TRBV30 and TRBJ1-2, is SQTIHQWPATLVQPVGSPLSLECTVEGTSNPNLYWYRQAAGRGLQLLFYSVGIGQISSEVPQNLSASRPQDRQFILSSKKLLLSDSGFYLCAWSKTPRGQMESTFGSGTRLTVV.